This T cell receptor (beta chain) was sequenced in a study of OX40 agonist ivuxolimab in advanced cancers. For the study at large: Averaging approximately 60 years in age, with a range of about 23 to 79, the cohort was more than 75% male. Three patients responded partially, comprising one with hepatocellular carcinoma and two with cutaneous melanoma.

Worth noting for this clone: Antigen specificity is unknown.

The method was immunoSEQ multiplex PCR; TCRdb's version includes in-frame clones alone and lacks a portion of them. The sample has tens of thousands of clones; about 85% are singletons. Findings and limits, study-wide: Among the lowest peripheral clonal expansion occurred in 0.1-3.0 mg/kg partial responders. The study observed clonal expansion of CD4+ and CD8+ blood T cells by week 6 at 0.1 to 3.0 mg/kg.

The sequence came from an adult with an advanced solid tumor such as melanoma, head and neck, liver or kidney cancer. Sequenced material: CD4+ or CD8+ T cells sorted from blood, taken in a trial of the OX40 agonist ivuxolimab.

The CDR3 DNA follows: TGTGCCAGCAGCTCCACTCCGGGGGGCACCTACAATGAGCAGTTCTTC. Translating it yields CASSSTPGGTYNEQFF. The rearrangement joins TRBV7-9 to TRBJ2-1; D is perhaps TRBD2 (7 bases). The CDR3 runs 16 residues. Germline assignment: CDR1 SEHNR and CDR2 FQNEAQ (reference sequence). Trimming removed 4 bases from V and 2 bases from J, with 15 bases in between.